This TCR beta chain was identified in a study of T-cell reconstitution after alpha-beta-depleted transplantation in children. The CDR3 sequence is 17 residues long. After removal of 4 bases from V and 3 bases from J, the junction contained 12 bases not matched to a gene. Germline V lookup: CDR1 LGHDT, CDR2 YNNKEL (reference sequence). For TCRbeta, the library was prepared with unique molecular identifiers. TCRdb used MiXCR to reprocess the PCR reads, holding one entry per CDR3 protein. The sample has about 4,900 distinct CDR3 sequences, approximately 24% seen once. This clonotype came up many times. V and J are TRBV3-1 and TRBJ2-5, with 9 bases that match TRBD2. The sample in question was PBMCs, mostly from graft donor cells, obtained 60 days after TCRalphabeta/CD19-depleted stem cell transplant. The sequence was obtained from a male patient between 2 and 15 years old who had a stem cell transplant for acute lymphoblastic leukemia, so the T cells may come from the graft donor. The chain's CDR3 is CASSPRGGASGKETQYF. The CDR3 region has the DNA TGTGCCAGCAGCCCCCGGGGAGGGGCTAGCGGGAAAGAGACCCAGTACTTC.